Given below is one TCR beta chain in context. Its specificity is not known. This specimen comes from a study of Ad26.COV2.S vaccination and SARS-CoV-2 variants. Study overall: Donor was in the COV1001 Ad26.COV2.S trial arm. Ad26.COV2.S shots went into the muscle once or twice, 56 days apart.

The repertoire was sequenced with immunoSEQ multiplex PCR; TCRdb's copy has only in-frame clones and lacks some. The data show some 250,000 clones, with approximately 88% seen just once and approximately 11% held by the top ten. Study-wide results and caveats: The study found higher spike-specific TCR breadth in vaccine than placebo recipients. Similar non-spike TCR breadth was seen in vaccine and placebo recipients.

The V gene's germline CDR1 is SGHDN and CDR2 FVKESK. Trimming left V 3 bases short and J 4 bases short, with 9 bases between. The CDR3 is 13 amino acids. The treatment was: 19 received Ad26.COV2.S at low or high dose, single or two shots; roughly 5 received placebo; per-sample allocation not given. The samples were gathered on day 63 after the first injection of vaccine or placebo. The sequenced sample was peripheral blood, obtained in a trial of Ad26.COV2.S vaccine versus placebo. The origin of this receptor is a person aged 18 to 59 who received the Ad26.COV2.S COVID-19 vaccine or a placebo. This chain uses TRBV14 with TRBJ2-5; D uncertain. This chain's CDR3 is CASSQTVLETQYF. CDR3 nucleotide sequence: TGTGCCAGCAGCCAGACTGTGTTAGAGACCCAGTACTTC.